Here is one TCR beta chain with its context. Its specificity is not known. A sample-barcoded 5' primer and a J-beta primer mix were used in a second PCR of roughly 6 to 11 cycles. TCRdb reprocessed the 5' RACE reads via MiXCR and lists one record per CDR3 protein. This sample has more than 600,000 distinct CDR3 sequences; 25% occur once, and the top ten carry roughly 9%. These data originate in a study of blood T cells in healthy people across ages. The study's findings and limits: Compared with aged donors, long-lived donors showed fewer expanded clones, suggesting selection.

In germline, CDR1 is SGHDT, CDR2 YYEEEE. The CDR3 has 16 amino acids. The same specimen was also included in a second study, on T cells of mothers and their children. In that study: Over 8.5 million reads per mother and about 3 million per child were obtained. Related mother-child pairs showed slightly higher but non-significant overlap than unrelated pairs.

This TCR came from a boy aged 5-17 years in good health. Material: blood. The chain is built from TRBV5-6 and TRBJ2-5, with 9 positions matching TRBD1. The DNA end favors TRBJ2-7, so the J call may be wrong. CDR3 sequence: CASSLEVGTGLYEQYF. In nucleotides, the CDR3 is TGTGCCAGCAGCTTGGAGGTCGGGACAGGGCTCTACGAGCAGTACTTC.